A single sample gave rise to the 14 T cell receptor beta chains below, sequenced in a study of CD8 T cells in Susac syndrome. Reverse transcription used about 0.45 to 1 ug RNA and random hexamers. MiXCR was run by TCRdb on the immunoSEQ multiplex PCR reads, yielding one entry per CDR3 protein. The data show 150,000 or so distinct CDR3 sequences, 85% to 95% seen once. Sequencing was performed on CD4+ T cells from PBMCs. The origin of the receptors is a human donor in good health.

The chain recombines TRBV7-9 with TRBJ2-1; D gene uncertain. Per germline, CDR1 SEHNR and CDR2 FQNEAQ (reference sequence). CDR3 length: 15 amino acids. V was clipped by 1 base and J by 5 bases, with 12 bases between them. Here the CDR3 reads CASSLVPRPHNEQFF. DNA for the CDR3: TGTGCCAGCAGCTTAGTACCTAGGCCGCACAATGAGCAGTTCTTC.

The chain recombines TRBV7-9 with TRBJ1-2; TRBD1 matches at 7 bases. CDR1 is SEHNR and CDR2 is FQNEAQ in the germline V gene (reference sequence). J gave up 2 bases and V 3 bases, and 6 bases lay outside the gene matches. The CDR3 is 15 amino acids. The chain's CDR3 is CASSFFSTGNYGYTF. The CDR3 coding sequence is TGTGCCAGCAGCTTCTTTTCGACAGGGAACTATGGCTACACCTTC.

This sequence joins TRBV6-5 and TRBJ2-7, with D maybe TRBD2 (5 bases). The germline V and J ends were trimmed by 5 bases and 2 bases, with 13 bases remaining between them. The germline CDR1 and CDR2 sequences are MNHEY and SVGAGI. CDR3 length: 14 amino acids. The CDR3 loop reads CASSTDGVPYEQYF. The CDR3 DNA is TGTGCCAGCAGTACGGACGGGGTTCCCTACGAGCAGTACTTC.

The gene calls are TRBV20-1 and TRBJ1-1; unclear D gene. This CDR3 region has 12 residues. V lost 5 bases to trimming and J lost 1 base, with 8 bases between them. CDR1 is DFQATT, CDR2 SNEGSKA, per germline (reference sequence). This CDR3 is CSASAGNTEAFF. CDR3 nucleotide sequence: TGCAGTGCTTCAGCAGGGAACACTGAAGCTTTCTTT.

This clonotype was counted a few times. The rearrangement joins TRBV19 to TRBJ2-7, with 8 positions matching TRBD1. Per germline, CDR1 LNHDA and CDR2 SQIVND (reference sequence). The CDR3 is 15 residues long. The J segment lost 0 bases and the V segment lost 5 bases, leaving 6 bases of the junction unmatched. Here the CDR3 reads CASSRRTGYSYEQYF. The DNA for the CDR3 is TGTGCCAGTAGTCGACGGACAGGGTACTCCTACGAGCAGTACTTC.

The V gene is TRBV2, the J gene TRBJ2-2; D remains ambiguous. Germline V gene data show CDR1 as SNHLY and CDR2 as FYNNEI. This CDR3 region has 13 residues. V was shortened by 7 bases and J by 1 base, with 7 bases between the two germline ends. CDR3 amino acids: CASNWGNTGELFF. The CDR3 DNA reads TGTGCCAGCAACTGGGGGAACACCGGGGAGCTGTTTTTT.

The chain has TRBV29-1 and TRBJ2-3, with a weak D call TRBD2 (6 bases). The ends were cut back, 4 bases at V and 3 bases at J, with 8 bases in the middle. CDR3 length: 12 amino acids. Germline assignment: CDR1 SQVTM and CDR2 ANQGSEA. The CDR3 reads CSVGLETDTQYF. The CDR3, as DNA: TGCAGCGTTGGACTAGAAACAGATACGCAGTATTTT.

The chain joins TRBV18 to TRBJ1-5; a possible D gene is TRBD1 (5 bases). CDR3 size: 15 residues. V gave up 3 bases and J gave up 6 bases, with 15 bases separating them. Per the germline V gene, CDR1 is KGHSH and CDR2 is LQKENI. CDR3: CASSPPGGVGQPQHF. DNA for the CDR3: TGTGCCAGCTCACCCCCGGGAGGGGTCGGTCAGCCCCAGCATTTT.

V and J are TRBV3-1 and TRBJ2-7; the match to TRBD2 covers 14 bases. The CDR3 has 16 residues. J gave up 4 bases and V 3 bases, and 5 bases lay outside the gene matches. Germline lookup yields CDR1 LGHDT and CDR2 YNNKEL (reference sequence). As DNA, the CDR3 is TGTGCCAGCAGCCACGGGACTAGCGGGGGACCTTACGAGCAGTACTTC. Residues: CASSHGTSGGPYEQYF.

The CDR3 sequence: CATSDSSGASYNEQFF. CDR3 coding DNA: TGTGCCACCAGTGATTCTAGCGGGGCGTCCTACAATGAGCAGTTCTTC. The chain joins TRBV24-1 to TRBJ2-1; 9 bases map to TRBD2. Germline V lookup: CDR1 KGHDR, CDR2 SFDVKD. CDR3 size: 16 residues. V was pared by 2 bases and J by 1 base, with 2 bases of the junction left unmatched.

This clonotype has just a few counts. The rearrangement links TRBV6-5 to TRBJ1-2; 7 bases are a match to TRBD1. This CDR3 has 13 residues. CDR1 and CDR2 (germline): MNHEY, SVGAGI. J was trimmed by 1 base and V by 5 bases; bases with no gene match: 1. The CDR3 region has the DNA TGTGCCAGCAGTCGACAGGGTAACTATGGCTACACCTTC. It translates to CASSRQGNYGYTF.

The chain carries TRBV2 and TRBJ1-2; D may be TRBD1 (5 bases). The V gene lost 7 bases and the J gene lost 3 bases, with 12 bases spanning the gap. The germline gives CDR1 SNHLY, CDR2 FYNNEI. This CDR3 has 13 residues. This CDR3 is CASTTGGHYGYTF. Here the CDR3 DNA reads TGTGCCAGCACAACAGGTGGGCACTATGGCTACACCTTC.

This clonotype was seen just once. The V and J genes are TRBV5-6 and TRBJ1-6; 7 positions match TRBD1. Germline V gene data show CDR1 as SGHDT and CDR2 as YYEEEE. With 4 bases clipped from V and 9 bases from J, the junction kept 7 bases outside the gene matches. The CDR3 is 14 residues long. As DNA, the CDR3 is TGTGCCAGCAGCGTGAACAGGGGCAGTTCACCCCTCCACTTT. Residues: CASSVNRGSSPLHF.

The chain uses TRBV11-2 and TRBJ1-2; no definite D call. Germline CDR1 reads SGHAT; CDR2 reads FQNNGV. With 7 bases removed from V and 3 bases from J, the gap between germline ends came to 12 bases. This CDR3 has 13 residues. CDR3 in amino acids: CASTRRVDYGYTF. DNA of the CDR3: TGTGCCAGCACCCGTCGGGTGGACTATGGCTACACCTTC.